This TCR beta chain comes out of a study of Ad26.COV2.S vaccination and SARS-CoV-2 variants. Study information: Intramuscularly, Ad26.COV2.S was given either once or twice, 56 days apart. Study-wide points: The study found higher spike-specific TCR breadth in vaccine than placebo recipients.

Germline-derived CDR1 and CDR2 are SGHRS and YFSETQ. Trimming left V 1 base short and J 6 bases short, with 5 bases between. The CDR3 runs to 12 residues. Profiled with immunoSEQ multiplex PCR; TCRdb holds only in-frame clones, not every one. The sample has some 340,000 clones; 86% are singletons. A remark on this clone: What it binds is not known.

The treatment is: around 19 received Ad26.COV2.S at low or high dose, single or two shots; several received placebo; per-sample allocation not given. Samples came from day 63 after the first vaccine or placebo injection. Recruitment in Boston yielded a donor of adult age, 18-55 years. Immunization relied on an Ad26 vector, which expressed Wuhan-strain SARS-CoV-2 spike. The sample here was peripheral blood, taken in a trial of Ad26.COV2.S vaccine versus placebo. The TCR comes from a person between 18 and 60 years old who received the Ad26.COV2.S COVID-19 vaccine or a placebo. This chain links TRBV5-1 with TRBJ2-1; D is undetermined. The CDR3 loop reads CASSLFFNEQFF. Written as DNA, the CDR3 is TGCGCCAGCAGCTTGTTTTTCAATGAGCAGTTCTTC.